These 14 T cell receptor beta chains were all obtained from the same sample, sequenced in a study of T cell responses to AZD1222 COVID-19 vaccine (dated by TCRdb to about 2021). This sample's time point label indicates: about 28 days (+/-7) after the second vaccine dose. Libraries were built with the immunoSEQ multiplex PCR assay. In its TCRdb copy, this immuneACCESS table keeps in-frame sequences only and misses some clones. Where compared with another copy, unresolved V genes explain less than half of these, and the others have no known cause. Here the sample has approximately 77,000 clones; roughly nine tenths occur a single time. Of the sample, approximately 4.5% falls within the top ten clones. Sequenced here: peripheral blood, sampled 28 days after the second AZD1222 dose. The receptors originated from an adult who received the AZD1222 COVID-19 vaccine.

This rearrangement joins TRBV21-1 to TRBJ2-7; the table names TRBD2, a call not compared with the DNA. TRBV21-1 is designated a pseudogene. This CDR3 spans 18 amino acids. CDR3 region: CASSKRPRLAGRGDEQYF. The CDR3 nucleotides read TGTGCCAGCAGCAAACGCCCCAGACTAGCGGGAAGAGGCGACGAGCAGTACTTC.

CDR3 region: CASSSRTSGSTGETQYF. The CDR3 region has the DNA TGCGCCAGCAGCTCAAGGACTAGCGGGAGCACGGGGGAGACCCAGTACTTC. This chain connects TRBV5-1 to TRBJ2-5; 13 bases are shared with TRBD2. V gave up 3 bases and J gave up 5 bases; unmatched junction bases: 10. This CDR3 has 17 residues. The germline V gene encodes CDR1 SGHRS and CDR2 YFSETQ.

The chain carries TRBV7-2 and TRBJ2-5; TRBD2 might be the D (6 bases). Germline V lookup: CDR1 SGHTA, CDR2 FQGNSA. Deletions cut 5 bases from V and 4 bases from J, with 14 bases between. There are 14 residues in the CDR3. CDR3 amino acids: CASSQVGGRETQYF. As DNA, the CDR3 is TGTGCCAGCAGCCAGGTCGGGGGTCGAGAGACCCAGTACTTC.

The CDR3 nucleotides read TGCGCCAGCAGCCCCCGAGTAGCAGCAGATACGCAGTATTTT. Protein: CASSPRVAADTQYF. The rearrangement joins TRBV5-1 to TRBJ2-3; D is unclear. CDR1 and CDR2 (germline): SGHRS, YFSETQ. V lost 4 bases and J lost 4, with 13 bases in between. The CDR3 contains 14 residues.

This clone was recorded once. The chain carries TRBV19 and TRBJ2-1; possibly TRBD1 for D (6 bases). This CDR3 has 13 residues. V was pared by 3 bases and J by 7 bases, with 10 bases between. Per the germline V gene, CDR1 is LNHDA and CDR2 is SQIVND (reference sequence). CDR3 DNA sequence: TGTGCCAGTAGTATCTCCAGGGGTAATGAGCAGTTCTTC. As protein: CASSISRGNEQFF.

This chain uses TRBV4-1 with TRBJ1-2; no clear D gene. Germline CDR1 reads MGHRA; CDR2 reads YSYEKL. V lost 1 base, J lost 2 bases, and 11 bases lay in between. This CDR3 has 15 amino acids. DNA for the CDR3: TGCGCCAGCAGCCAAGTTGAAGGTGGCAACTATGGCTACACCTTC. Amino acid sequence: CASSQVEGGNYGYTF.

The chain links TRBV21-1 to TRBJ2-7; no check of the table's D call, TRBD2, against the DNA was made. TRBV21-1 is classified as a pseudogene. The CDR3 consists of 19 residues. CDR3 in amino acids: CASSKQRTSGRVPFIEQYF. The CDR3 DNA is TGTGCCAGCAGCAAACAAAGGACTAGCGGGAGGGTTCCCTTTATCGAGCAGTACTTC.

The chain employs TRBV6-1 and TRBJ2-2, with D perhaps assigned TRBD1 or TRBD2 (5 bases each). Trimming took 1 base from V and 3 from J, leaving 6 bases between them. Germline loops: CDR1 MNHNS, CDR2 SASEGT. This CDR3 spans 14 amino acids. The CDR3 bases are TGTGCCAGCAGTGAAGTGGGGGACACCGGGGAGCTGTTTTTT. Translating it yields CASSEVGDTGELFF.

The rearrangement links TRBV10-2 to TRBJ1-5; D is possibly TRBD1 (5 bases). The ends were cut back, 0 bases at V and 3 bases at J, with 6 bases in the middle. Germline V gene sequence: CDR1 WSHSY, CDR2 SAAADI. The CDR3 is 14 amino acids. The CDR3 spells CASSESTDNQPQHF. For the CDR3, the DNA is TGCGCCAGCAGTGAGTCGACAGACAATCAGCCCCAGCATTTT.

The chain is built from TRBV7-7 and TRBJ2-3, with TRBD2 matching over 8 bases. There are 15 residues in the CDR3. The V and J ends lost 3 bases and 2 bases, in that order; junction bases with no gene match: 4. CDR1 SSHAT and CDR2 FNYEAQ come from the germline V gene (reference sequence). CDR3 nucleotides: TGTGCCAGCAGCTTCAGAGCGGGAGACACAGATACGCAGTATTTT. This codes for CASSFRAGDTDTQYF.

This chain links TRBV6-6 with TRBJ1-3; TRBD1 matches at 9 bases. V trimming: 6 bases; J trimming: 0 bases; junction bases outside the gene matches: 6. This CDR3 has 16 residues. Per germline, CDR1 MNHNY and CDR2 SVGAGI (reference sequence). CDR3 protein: CASSGQGTSSGNTIYF. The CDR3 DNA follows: TGTGCCAGCAGCGGACAGGGGACTAGCTCTGGAAACACCATATATTTT.

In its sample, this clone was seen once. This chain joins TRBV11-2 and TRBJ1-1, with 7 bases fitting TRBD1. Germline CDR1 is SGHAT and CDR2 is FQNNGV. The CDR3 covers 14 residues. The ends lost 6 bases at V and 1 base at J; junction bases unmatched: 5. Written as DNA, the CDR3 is TGTGCCAGCAGTTCGGGACAGACGAACACTGAAGCTTTCTTT. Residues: CASSSGQTNTEAFF.

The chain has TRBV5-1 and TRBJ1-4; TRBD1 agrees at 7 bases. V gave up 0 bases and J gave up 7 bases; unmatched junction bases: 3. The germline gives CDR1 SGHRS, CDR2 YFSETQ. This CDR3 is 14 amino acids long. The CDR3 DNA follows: TGCGCCAGCAGCTTGGCCCAGGGGGGTGAAAAACTGTTTTTT. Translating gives CASSLAQGGEKLFF.

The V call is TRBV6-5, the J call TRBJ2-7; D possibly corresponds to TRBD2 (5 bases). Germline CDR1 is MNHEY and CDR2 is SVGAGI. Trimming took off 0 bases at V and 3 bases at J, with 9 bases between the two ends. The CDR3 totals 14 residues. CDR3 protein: CASSYSQTNYEQYF. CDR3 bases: TGTGCCAGCAGTTACTCGCAGACTAACTACGAGCAGTACTTC.